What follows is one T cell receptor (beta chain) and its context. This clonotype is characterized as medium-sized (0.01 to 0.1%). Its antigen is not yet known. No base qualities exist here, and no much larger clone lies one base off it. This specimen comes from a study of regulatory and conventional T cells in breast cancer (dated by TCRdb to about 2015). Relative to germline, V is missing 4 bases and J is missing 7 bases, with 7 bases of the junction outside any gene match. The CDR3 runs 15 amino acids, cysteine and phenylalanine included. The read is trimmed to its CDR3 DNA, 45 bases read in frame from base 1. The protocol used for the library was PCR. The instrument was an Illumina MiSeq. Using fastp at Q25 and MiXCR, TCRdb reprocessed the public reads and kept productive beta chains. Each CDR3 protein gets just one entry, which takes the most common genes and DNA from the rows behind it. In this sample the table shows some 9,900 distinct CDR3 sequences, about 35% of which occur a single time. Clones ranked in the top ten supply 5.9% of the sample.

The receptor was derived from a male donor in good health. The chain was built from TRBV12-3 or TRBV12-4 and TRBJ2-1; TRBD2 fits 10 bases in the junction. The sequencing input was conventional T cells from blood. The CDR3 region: CASSSLAGVGNEQFF. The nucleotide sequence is TGTGCCAGCAGTTCGCTAGCGGGGGTGGGGAATGAGCAGTTCTTC.